Following are 15 T cell receptor beta chains from one sample sequenced in a study of T cell repertoires in urothelial bladder cancer. TCRdb's copy holds only in-frame clones and misses some; the assay was immunoSEQ multiplex PCR. This sample carries some 8,600 clones, 58% of them seen once, and the ten largest clones take around 32%. Material for sequencing was tumor-infiltrating cells from bladder cancer. The receptors shown here come from a human donor with urothelial carcinoma.

This chain links TRBV7-2 with TRBJ2-2; no definite D call. This CDR3 region has 15 residues. Per the germline V gene, CDR1 is SGHTA and CDR2 is FQGNSA. V lost 3 bases to trimming and J lost 1 base, with 9 bases between them. The chain's CDR3 is CASSFELLNTGELFF. CDR3 nucleotides: TGTGCCAGCAGCTTTGAACTCTTGAACACCGGGGAGCTGTTTTTT.

This chain uses TRBV5-6 with TRBJ2-3; D is tentatively TRBD1 or TRBD2 (6 bases each). Germline CDR1 reads SGHDT; CDR2 reads YYEEEE. The CDR3 runs 15 residues. Trimming took 1 base from V and 9 from J, leaving 18 bases between them. This CDR3 is CASSLTGAYGLTQYF. The DNA of the CDR3 is TGTGCCAGCAGCTTGACGGGGGCCTATGGGTTAACGCAGTATTTT.

The V call is TRBV27, the J call TRBJ1-1; D remains ambiguous. Germline V gene sequence: CDR1 MNHEY, CDR2 SMNVEV (reference sequence). The V gene lost 0 bases and the J gene lost 1 base, with 6 bases spanning the gap. This CDR3 comprises 14 residues. The CDR3 protein is CASSLSRQNTEAFF. CDR3 coding DNA: TGTGCCAGCAGTTTATCGCGCCAGAACACTGAAGCTTTCTTT.

This clone appeared a few times. The rearrangement joins TRBV4-1 to TRBJ2-1, with D unclear. This CDR3 contains 15 residues. V was shortened by 0 bases and J by 0 bases, with 6 bases between the two germline ends. Germline V CDR1 and CDR2: MGHRA, YSYEKL. CDR3 sequence reads: CASSQDGSSYNEQFF. Here the CDR3 DNA reads TGCGCCAGCAGCCAAGACGGAAGCTCCTACAATGAGCAGTTCTTC.

Regarding this clone: A far larger clone is just one base off, so this is likely a read error. This CDR3 is also generated by other DNA sequences in the sample. The chain uses TRBV5-1 and TRBJ1-1; D possibly corresponds to TRBD1 (6 bases). V dropped 0 bases and J dropped 9 bases, with 15 bases sitting between them. This CDR3 is 14 amino acids long. Looked up from germline, CDR1 is SGHRS and CDR2 is YFSETQ. The CDR3 nucleotides read TGCGCCAGCAGCTTGGCCATGTCAGGGGTAAAAGCTTTCTTT. As protein: CASSLAMSGVKAFF.

The genes are TRBV6-1 and TRBJ2-2; D remains unclear. V was cut by 6 bases and J by 0 bases, with 11 bases left in between. This CDR3 region has 15 residues. Germline values: CDR1 MNHNS, CDR2 SASEGT. In nucleotides, the CDR3 is TGTGCCAGCAGGAGGACCGACGCGAACACCGGGGAGCTGTTTTTT. Protein product: CASRRTDANTGELFF.

The chain joins TRBV5-1 to TRBJ2-7, with D perhaps given as TRBD1 or TRBD2 (5 bases each). The CDR3 covers 13 residues. The V gene's germline CDR1 is SGHRS and CDR2 YFSETQ. Trimming shortened V by 0 bases and J by 3 bases, and 7 bases separated the two germline ends. CDR3 sequence (DNA): TGCGCCAGCAGCTTGGATGGGGGCTACGAGCAGTACTTC. This gives the protein CASSLDGGYEQYF.

This clone was detected only a few times. The V call is TRBV4-1, the J call TRBJ1-1, with TRBD1 as a possible D gene (6 bases). The V and J ends lost 1 base and 11 bases respectively, with 14 bases between them. CDR1 MGHRA and CDR2 YSYEKL come from the germline V gene. This CDR3 is built from 13 residues. CDR3 sequence: CASSQGTVFGAFF. The CDR3 DNA reads as TGCGCCAGCAGCCAAGGGACAGTCTTTGGGGCTTTCTTT.

This clone has a handful of counts. This chain links TRBV19 with TRBJ2-2; D unresolved. Trimming shortened V by 3 bases and J by 6 bases, and 8 bases separated the two germline ends. Germline V gene sequence: CDR1 LNHDA, CDR2 SQIVND (reference sequence). The CDR3 covers 13 residues. DNA for the CDR3: TGTGCCAGTAGTATTTTTAGCCCCGGGGAGCTGTTTTTT. Amino acids: CASSIFSPGELFF. The entire variable domain, with the rest obtained from reference TRBV19 and TRBJ2-2, is as follows: DGGITQSPKYLFRKEGQNVTLSCEQNLNHDAMYWYRQDPGQGLRLIYYSQIVNDFQKGDIAEGYSVSREKKESFPLTVTSAQKNPTAFYLCASSIFSPGELFFGEGSRLTVL.

This clone appeared a single time. In DNA, the CDR3 is TGTGCCAGTAGTGCAGGAGCGGGAGCCAATGAGCAGTTCTTC. Its protein product is CASSAGAGANEQFF. The V and J genes are TRBV19 and TRBJ2-1, with 8 nucleotides matching TRBD2. CDR1 and CDR2 from the germline V gene are LNHDA and SQIVND (reference sequence). The CDR3 length is 14 residues. The trim removed 5 bases at V and 6 bases at J, leaving 6 bases unmatched.

The rearrangement links TRBV2 to TRBJ1-2; 7 bases agree with TRBD1. V gave up 6 bases and J gave up 8 bases; unmatched junction bases: 6. This CDR3 is 12 amino acids long. Per the germline V gene, CDR1 is SNHLY and CDR2 is FYNNEI. DNA for the CDR3: TGTGCCAGCAGGACAGGGATGGGAGGCTACACCTTC. Translating gives CASRTGMGGYTF.

In its sample, this clone was seen once. The rearrangement uses TRBV6-1 and TRBJ2-2, with D hard to call. This CDR3 region has 14 residues. V lost 5 bases, J lost 4 bases, and 11 bases lay in between. Germline V gives CDR1 MNHNS, CDR2 SASEGT. The CDR3 DNA reads as TGTGCCAGCAGTTTTATCCACGGCACCGGGGAGCTGTTTTTT. It encodes CASSFIHGTGELFF.

The chain combines TRBV30 with TRBJ1-1, with TRBD1 identical over 7 bases. This CDR3 is 12 amino acids long. Germline V gene sequence: CDR1 GTSNPN, CDR2 SVGIG (reference sequence). V dropped 5 bases and J dropped 3; count of bases not matched to a gene: 3. CDR3 in amino acids: CAWHRGDTEAFF. The DNA of the CDR3 is TGTGCCTGGCACAGGGGTGACACTGAAGCTTTCTTT.

This clone was counted a few times. J is TRBJ1-2 and V is TRBV19; D gene unclear. Germline V gives CDR1 LNHDA, CDR2 SQIVND (reference sequence). This CDR3 has 12 amino acids. Trimming pared 4 bases from V and 2 bases from J, leaving 5 bases between. The CDR3 loop reads CASSNMNYGYTF. CDR3 nucleotide sequence: TGTGCCAGTAGTAATATGAACTATGGCTACACCTTC. Supplemented by reference TRBV19 and TRBJ1-2, the full variable domain reads DGGITQSPKYLFRKEGQNVTLSCEQNLNHDAMYWYRQDPGQGLRLIYYSQIVNDFQKGDIAEGYSVSREKKESFPLTVTSAQKNPTAFYLCASSNMNYGYTFGSGTRLTVV.

The CDR3 is CASSVAQVGTEAFF. The CDR3 region has the DNA TGTGCCAGCAGCGTAGCCCAAGTAGGGACTGAAGCTTTCTTT. This chain joins TRBV9 and TRBJ1-1, with D uncertain. This CDR3 spans 14 amino acids. V lost 0 bases and J 5 bases, leaving 11 bases between the germline ends. The V gene's germline CDR1 is SGDLS and CDR2 YYNGEE.